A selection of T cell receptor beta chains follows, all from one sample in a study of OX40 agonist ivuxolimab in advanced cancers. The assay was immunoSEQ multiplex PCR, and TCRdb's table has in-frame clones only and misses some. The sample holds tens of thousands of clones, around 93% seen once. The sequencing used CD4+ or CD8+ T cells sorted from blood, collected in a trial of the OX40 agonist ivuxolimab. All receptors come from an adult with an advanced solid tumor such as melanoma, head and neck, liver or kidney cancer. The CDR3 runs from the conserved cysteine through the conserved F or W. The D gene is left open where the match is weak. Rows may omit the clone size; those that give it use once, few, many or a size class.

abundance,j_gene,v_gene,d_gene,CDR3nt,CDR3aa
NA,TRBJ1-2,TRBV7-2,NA,TGTGCCAGCAGCTTAATGGGGGAGGACTATGGCTACACCTTC,CASSLMGEDYGYTF
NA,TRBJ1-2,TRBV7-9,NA,TGTGCCAGCAGGACCGGATCTAACTATGGCTACACCTTC,CASRTGSNYGYTF
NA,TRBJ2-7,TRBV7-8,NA,TGTGCCAGCAGCTTAATTGGAAACGAGCAGTACTTC,CASSLIGNEQYF
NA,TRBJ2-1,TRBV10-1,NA,TGCGCCAGCAGTGCCTTTGGGAACTACAATGAGCAGTTCTTC,CASSAFGNYNEQFF
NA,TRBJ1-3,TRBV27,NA,TGTGCCAGCAGTTCAACCAGCGCGGGAAACACCATATATTTT,CASSSTSAGNTIYF
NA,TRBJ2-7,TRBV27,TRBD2,TGTGGGACTAGCGGGATGGGTGAGCAGTACTTC,CGTSGMGEQYF
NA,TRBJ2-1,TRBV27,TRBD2,TGTGCCAGCAGTTTAGAGCGGGAGCTTGGCAATGAGCAGTTCTTC,CASSLERELGNEQFF
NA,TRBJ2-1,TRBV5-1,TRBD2,TGCGCCAGCAGCTTGGTGGGTTTGCTAGCGGGATACAATGAGCAGTTCTTC,CASSLVGLLAGYNEQFF
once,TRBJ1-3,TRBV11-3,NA,TGTGCCAGCAGCTACTCCGGGCGGACCTTATGGGGAAACACCATATATTTT,CASSYSGRTLWGNTIYF
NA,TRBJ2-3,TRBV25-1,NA,TGTGCCAGCAGTGAGTGGGGGATTAACACAGATACGCAGTATTTT,CASSEWGINTDTQYF
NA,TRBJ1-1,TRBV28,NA,TGTGCCAGCAGTTCACCCCGGCGGACTGAAGCTTTCTTT,CASSSPRRTEAFF
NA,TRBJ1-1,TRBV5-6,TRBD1,TGTGCCAGCAGCACCACGGACAGGCTGTTTGAAGCTTTCTTT,CASSTTDRLFEAFF
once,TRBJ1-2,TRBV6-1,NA,TGTGCCAGCAGAGACACAAATAGCATCTATGGCTACACCTTC,CASRDTNSIYGYTF
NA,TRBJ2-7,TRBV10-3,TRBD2,TGTGCCATCAGTGAGACGGGGGGTAGCTCCTACGAGCAGTACTTC,CAISETGGSSYEQYF
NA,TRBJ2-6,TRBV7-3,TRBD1,TGTGCCAGCAGCCTAGGGACAGTCCTATCTGGGGCCAACGTCCTGACTTTC,CASSLGTVLSGANVLTF
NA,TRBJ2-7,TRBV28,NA,TGTGCCAGCAGTTTTCGGGGGGACAACTACGAGCAGTACTTC,CASSFRGDNYEQYF
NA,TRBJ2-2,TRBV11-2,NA,TGTGCCAGCAGCTTAGTGCTTCCCCCCACCGGGGAGCTGTTTTTT,CASSLVLPPTGELFF
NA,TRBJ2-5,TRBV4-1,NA,TGCGCCAGCAGCCAAGAGGACATCCAAGAGACCCAGTACTTC,CASSQEDIQETQYF
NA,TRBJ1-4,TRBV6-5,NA,TGTGCCAGCAGACTACAGGGAACTAATGAAAAACTGTTTTTT,CASRLQGTNEKLFF
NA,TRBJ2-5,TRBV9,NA,TGTGCCAGCAGCAACGGGAAAACAGGGACCCAGTACTTC,CASSNGKTGTQYF
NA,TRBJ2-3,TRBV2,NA,TGTGCCAGCAGTGAGGAGGGTAGCACAGATACGCAGTATTTT,CASSEEGSTDTQYF
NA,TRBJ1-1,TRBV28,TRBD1,TGTGCCAGCAGTGTGGCCGGGACAGGGGCTTATGGGGCTTTCTTT,CASSVAGTGAYGAFF
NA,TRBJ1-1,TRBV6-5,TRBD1,TGTGCCAGCAGTTCCGGGACAGGGATAGTAACTGAAGCTTTCTTT,CASSSGTGIVTEAFF
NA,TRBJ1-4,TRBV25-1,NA,TGTGCCAGCAGCTCACAGGGAGGGGATGAAAAACTGTTTTTT,CASSSQGGDEKLFF
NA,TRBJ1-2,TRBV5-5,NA,TGTGCCAGCAGCTTAGTCTATGGCTACACCTTC,CASSLVYGYTF
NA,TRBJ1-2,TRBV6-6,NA,TGTGCCAGCAGTTACCCCCAGGCTAAGCTAGACTATGGCTACACCTTC,CASSYPQAKLDYGYTF
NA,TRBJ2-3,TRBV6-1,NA,TGTGCCAGCAGTGTAGGCAGCATCAGCACAGATACGCAGTATTTT,CASSVGSISTDTQYF
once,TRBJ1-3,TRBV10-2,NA,TGCGCCAGCTTCGAGGCAGGGACGGGCTCTGGAAACACCATATATTTT,CASFEAGTGSGNTIYF
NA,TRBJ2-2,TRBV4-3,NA,TGCGCCAGCAGCCTAGGGAGAGGGAACACCGGGGAGCTGTTTTTT,CASSLGRGNTGELFF
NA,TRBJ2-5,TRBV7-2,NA,TGTGCCAGCAGCCCGTTCTTCGCCCGCGGGATGATTGCGGAGACCCAGTACTTC,CASSPFFARGMIAETQYF
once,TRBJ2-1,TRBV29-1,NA,TGCAGCGTTGAAGGGACTGAGGGGTATGAGCAGTTCTTC,CSVEGTEGYEQFF
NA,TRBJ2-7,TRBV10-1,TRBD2,TGCGCCAGCAGTGACGGTAGCGGGAGCCCTTACGAGCAGTACTTC,CASSDGSGSPYEQYF
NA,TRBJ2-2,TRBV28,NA,TGTGCCAGCAGTTTACTACGGGCCGGGGAGCTGTTTTTT,CASSLLRAGELFF
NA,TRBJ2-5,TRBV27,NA,TGTGCCAGCAGTTTGGGGTACCAAGAGGCCCAGTACTTC,CASSLGYQEAQYF
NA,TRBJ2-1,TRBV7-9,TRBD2,TGTGCCAGCAGCAATCGGGGGGAGGGCAACAATGAGCAGTTCTTC,CASSNRGEGNNEQFF
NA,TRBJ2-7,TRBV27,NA,TGTGCCAGCAGTTTGATCGGGAGTCAAAGGAACGAGCAGTACTTC,CASSLIGSQRNEQYF
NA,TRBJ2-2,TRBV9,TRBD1,TGTGCCAGCAGCAAAGACAGGGCCGGCCCGGAGCTGTTTTTT,CASSKDRAGPELFF
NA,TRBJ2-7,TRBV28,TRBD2,TGTGCCAGCACTATGGGACTAGCGGGAGACGAGCAGTACTTC,CASTMGLAGDEQYF
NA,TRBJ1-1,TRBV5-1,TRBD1,TGCGCCAGCAGCGAGGGGGCTATAATGAACACTGAAGCTTTCTTT,CASSEGAIMNTEAFF
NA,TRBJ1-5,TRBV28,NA,TGTGCCAGCAGTTACCCTCCCCAGCCCCAGCATTTT,CASSYPPQPQHF
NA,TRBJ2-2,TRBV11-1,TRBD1,TGTGCCAGCAGCTCTCCGACAGGGGGGAGTACCGGGGAGCTGTTTTTT,CASSSPTGGSTGELFF
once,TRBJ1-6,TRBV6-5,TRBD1,TGTGCCAGCGGTGGACAGGGAGTCAATTCACCCCTCCACTTT,CASGGQGVNSPLHF
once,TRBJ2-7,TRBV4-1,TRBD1,TGCGCCAGCAGCCCATCCGGGACAGGGGGGGGCGAGCAGTACTTC,CASSPSGTGGGEQYF
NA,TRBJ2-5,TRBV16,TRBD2,TGTGCCAGCAGCCGAGGGACTAGCGGGCCGCAAGAGACCCAGTACTTC,CASSRGTSGPQETQYF
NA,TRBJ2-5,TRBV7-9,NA,TGTGCCAGCAGCTTAGCAGGCTATCAAGAGACCCAGTACTTC,CASSLAGYQETQYF
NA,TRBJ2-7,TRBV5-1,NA,TGCGCCAGCAGCTTGGCCAACGAGGGAATCTACGAGCAGTACTTC,CASSLANEGIYEQYF
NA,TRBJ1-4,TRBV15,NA,TGTGCCACCAGCAGAGGAGAGGGGAATAATGAAAAACTGTTTTTT,CATSRGEGNNEKLFF